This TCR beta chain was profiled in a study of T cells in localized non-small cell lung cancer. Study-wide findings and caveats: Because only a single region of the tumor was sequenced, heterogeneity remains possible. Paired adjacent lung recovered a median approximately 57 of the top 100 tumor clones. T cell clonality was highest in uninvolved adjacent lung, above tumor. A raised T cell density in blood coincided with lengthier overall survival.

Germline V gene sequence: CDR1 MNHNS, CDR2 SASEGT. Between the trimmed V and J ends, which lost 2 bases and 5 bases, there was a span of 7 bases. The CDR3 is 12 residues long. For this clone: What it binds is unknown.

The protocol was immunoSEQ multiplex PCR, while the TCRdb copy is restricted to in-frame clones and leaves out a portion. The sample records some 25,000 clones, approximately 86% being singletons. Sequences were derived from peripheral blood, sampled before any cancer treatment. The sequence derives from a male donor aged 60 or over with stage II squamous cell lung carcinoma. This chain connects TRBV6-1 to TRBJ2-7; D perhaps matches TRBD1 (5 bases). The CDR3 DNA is TGTGCCAGCAGTGAAAGGGGTCACGAGCAGTACTTC. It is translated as CASSERGHEQYF.